The clone carrying this T cell receptor (beta chain) was detected a few times. Antigen specificity is unknown. This sample is part of a study of T cells after yellow fever vaccination. At the level of the study: With SMART-Seq v4 Ultra Low Input, the fractions containing low cell numbers were prepared.

V was clipped by 3 bases and J by 4 bases; unmatched bases: 3. The CDR3 covers 13 residues. Germline V lookup: CDR1 DFQATT, CDR2 SNEGSKA (reference sequence). Findings and limits, study-wide: Though it reached lower strength, the secondary response hit its peak faster, day 5 versus 15. Repertoires sorted by FACS could include abundant clonotypes that are contaminants from the bulk population. Among primary-vaccination clones, most reappeared after the booster, at 96% for CD4 and around 90% for CD8.

Via MiXCR, TCRdb re-called the 5' RACE reads, giving one row per CDR3 protein. The sample lists about 200,000 distinct CDR3 sequences; about 3% were seen once. The V and J genes are TRBV20-1 and TRBJ2-5; 9 bases align to TRBD1. Sequencing was performed on CD4+ T cells sorted from PBMCs, taken 10 days after the yellow fever booster vaccination. This receptor was taken from a man between 18 and 29 years old who received the YFV17D yellow fever vaccine. CDR3 sequence reads: CSASSTGGETQYF. The CDR3 DNA sequence: TGCAGTGCTAGCTCGACAGGGGGAGAGACCCAGTACTTC.